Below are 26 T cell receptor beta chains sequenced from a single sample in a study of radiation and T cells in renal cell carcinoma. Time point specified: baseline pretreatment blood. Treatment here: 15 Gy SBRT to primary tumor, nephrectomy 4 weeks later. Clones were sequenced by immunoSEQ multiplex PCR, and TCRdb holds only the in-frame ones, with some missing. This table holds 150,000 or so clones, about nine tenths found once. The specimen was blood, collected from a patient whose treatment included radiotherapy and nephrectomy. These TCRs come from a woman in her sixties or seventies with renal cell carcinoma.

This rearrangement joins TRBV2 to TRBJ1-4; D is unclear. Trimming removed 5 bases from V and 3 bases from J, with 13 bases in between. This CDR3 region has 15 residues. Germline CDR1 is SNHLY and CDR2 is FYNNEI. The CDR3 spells CASSPRVGSNEKLFF. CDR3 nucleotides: TGTGCCAGCAGTCCACGGGTTGGGTCTAATGAAAAACTGTTTTTT.

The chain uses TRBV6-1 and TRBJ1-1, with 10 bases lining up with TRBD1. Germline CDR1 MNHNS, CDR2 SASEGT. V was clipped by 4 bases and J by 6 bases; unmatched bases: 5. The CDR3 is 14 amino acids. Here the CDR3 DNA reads TGTGCCAGCAGTGCCCGGGACAGGGGTCCTGAAGCTTTCTTT. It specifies CASSARDRGPEAFF.

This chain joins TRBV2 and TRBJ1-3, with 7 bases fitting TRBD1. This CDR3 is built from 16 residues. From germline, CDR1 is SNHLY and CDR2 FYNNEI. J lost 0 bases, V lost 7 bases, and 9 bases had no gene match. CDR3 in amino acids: CASTQGRTGSGNTIYF. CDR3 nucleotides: TGTGCCAGCACCCAAGGCCGGACAGGCTCTGGAAACACCATATATTTT. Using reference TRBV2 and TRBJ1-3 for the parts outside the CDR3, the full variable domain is EPEVTQTPSHQVTQMGQEVILRCVPISNHLYFYWYRQILGQKVEFLVSFYNNEISEKSEIFDDQFSVERPDGSNFTLKIRSTKLEDSAMYFCASTQGRTGSGNTIYFGEGSWLTVV.

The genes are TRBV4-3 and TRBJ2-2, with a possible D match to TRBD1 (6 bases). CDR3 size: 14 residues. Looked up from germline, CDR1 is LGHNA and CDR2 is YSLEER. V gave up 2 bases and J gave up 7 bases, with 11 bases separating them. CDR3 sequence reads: CASSQLGADGELFF. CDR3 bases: TGCGCCAGCAGCCAATTGGGGGCTGACGGGGAGCTGTTTTTT.

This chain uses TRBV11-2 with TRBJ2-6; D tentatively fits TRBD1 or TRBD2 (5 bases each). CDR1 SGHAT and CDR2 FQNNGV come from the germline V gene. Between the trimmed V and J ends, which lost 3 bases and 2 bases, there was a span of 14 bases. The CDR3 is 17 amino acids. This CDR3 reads CASSFWNRGAGANVLTF. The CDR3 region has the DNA TGTGCCAGCAGCTTTTGGAACCGGGGCGCTGGGGCCAACGTCCTGACTTTC.

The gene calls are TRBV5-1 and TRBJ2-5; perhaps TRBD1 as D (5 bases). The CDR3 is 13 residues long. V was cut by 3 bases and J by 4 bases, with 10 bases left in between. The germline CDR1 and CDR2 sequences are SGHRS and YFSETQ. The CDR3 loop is CASSSRDGETQYF. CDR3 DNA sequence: TGCGCCAGCAGCTCCAGGGATGGAGAGACCCAGTACTTC.

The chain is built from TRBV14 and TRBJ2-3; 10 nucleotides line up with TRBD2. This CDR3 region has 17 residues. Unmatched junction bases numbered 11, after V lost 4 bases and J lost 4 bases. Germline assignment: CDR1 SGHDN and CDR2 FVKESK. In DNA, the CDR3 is TGTGCCAGCAGCCCTCGACTAGCGGGTTTCCCCCCAGATACGCAGTATTTT. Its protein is CASSPRLAGFPPDTQYF.

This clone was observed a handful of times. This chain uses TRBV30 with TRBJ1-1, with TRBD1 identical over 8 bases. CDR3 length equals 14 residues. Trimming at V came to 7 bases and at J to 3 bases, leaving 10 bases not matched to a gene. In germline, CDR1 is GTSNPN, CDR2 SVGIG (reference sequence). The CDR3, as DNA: TGTGCCTCCGGACAGGGATCCTTGGACACTGAAGCTTTCTTT. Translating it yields CASGQGSLDTEAFF.

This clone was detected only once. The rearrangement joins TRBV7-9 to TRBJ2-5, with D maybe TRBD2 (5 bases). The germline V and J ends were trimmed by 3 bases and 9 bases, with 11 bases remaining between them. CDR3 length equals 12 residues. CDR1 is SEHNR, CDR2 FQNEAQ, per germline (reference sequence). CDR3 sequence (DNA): TGTGCCAGCAGCTTTGAACGGACTCCCCAGTACTTC. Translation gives CASSFERTPQYF.

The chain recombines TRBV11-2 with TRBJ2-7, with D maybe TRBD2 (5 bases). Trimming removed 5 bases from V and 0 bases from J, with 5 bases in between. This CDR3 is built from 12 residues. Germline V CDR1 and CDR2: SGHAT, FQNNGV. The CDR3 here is CASSAGSYEQYF. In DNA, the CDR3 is TGTGCCAGCAGCGCGGGCTCCTACGAGCAGTACTTC.

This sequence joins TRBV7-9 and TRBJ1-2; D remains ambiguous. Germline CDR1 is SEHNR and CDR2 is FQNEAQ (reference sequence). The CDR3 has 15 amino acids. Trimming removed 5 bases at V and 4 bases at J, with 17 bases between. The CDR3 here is CASSPDGRNFYGYTF. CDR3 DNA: TGTGCCAGCAGCCCCGACGGCAGGAACTTCTATGGCTACACCTTC.

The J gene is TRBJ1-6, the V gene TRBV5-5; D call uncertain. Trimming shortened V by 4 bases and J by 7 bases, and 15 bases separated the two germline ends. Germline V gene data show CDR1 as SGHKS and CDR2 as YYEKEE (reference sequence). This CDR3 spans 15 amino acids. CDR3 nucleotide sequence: TGTGCCAGCAGCCATCGTTATGGCGAGAATTCACCCCTCCACTTT. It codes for CASSHRYGENSPLHF.

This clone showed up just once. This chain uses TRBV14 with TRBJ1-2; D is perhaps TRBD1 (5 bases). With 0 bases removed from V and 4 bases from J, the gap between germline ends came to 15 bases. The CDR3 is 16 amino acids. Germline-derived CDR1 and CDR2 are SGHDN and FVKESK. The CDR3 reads CASSQDFRGDIYGYTF. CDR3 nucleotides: TGTGCCAGCAGCCAAGATTTTAGGGGCGATATCTATGGCTACACCTTC.

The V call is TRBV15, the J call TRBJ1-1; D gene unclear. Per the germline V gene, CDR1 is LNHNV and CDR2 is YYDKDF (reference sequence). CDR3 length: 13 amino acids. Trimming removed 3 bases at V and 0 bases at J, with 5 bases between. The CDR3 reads CATSSKLNTEAFF. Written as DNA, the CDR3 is TGTGCCACCAGCAGTAAGTTGAACACTGAAGCTTTCTTT.

CDR3 amino acids: CASSTQQGQSQPQHF. CDR3 DNA: TGTGCCAGTAGTACACAACAGGGTCAGAGTCAGCCCCAGCATTTT. The V and J genes are TRBV19 and TRBJ1-5; D might be TRBD1 (6 bases). The CDR3 is 15 amino acids. Per germline, CDR1 LNHDA and CDR2 SQIVND (reference sequence). V shed 4 bases and J shed 6 bases, with 16 bases lying between them.

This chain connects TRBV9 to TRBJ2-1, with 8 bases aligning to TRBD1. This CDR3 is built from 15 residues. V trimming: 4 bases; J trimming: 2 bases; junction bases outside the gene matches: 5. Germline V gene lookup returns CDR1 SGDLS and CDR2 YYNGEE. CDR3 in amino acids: CASSYGQGTYNEQFF. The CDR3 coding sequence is TGTGCCAGCAGCTACGGACAGGGAACCTACAATGAGCAGTTCTTC.

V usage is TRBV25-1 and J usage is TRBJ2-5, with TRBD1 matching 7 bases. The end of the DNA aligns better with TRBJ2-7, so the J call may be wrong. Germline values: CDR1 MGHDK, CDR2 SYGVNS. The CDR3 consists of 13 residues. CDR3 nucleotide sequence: TGTGCCAGCAGTGAACGGGACAGTTACGAGCAGTACTTC. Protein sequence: CASSERDSYEQYF.

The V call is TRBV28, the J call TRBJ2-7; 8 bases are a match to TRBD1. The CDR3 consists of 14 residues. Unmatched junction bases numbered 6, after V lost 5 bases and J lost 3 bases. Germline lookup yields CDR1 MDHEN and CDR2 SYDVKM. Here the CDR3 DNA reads TGTGCCAGCAGTCCACGACAGGGGCGCTACGAGCAGTACTTC. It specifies CASSPRQGRYEQYF. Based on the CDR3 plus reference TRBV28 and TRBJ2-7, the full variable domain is DVKVTQSSRYLVKRTGEKVFLECVQDMDHENMFWYRQDPGLGLRLIYFSYDVKMKEKGDIPEGYSVSREKKERFSLILESASTNQTSMYLCASSPRQGRYEQYFGPGTRLTVT.

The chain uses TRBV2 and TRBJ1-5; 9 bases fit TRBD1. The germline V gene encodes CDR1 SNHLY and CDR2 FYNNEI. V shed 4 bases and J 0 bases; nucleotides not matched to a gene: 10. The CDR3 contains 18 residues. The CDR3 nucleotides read TGTGCCAGCAGTGTTACGGGGGGACAGGGAGCTAGCAATCAGCCCCAGCATTTT. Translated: CASSVTGGQGASNQPQHF.

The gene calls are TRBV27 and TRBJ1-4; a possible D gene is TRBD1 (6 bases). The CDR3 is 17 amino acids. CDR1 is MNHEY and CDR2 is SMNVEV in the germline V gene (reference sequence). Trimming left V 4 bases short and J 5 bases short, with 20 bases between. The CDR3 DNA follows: TGTGCCAGCAGTTCCCGGGGCGAGGGGGTTGCGAATGAAAAACTGTTTTTT. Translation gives CASSSRGEGVANEKLFF.

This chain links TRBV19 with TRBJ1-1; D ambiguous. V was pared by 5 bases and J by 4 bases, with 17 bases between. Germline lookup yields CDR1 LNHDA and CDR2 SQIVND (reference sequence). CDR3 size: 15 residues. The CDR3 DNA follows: TGTGCCAGTAGTCCCAACTATAAGGCGGGCACTGAAGCTTTCTTT. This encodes CASSPNYKAGTEAFF.

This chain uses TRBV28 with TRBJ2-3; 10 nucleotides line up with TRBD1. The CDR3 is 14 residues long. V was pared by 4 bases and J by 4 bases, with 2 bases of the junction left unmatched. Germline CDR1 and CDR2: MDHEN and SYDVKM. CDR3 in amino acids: CASSWDRGADTQYF. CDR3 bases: TGTGCCAGCAGTTGGGACAGGGGTGCAGATACGCAGTATTTT.

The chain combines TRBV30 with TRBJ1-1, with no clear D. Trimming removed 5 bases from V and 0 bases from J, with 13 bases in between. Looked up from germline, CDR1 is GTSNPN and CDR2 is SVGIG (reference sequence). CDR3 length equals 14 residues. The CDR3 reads CAWEPGPMNTEAFF. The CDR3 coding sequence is TGTGCCTGGGAACCTGGGCCGATGAACACTGAAGCTTTCTTT.

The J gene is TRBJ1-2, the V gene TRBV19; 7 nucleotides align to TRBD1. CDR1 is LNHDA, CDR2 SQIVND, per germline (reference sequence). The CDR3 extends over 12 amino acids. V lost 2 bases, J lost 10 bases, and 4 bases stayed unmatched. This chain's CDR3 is CASSITDRDYTF. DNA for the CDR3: TGTGCCAGTAGTATAACCGACAGGGACTACACCTTC.

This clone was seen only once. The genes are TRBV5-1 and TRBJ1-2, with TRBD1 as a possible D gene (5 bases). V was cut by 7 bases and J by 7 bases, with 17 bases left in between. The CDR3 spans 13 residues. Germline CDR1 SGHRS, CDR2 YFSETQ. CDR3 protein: CASRSGAGGGYTF. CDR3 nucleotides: TGCGCCAGCCGATCTGGGGCGGGCGGTGGCTACACCTTC.

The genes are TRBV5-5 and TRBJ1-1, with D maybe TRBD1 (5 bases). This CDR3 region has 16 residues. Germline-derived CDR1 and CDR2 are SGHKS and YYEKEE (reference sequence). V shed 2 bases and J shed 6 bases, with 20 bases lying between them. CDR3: CASSLRPTTGGAEAFF. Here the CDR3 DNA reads TGTGCCAGCAGCTTACGACCGACCACAGGCGGCGCTGAAGCTTTCTTT.